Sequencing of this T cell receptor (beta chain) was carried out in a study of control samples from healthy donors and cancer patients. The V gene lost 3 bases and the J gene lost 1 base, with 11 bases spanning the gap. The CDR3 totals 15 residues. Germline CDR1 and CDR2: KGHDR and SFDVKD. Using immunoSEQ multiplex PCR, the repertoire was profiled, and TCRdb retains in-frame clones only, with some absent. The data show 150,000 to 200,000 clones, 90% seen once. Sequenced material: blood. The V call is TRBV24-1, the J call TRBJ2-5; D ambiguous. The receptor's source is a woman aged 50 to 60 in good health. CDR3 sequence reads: CATSDEKKTQETQYF. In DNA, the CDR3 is TGTGCCACCAGTGATGAAAAAAAAACCCAAGAGACCCAGTACTTC.